The clone carrying this T cell receptor beta chain was found many times. Its specificity is not known. This record comes from a study of regulatory T cells in long-lasting Graves disease. Study-wide points: Those with persistent Graves' had less TCR diversity than newly diagnosed patients. The sample size was small, and this may have reduced accuracy.

V shed 5 bases, J shed 3 bases, and the junction held 5 bases outside the gene matches. This CDR3 has 15 amino acids. TCR beta libraries were built with iRepertoire HTBI primers and Arm-PCR of CDR3 regions. In the original analysis: Overall, samples carried more than 55 TRBV and some 15 TRBJ segments. TCRdb independently ran MiXCR on the multiplex PCR reads; one entry per CDR3 protein. In this record, the V and J calls reflect TCRdb's handling and not the investigators' own analysis. The table lists around 470,000 distinct CDR3 sequences, about 15% of them singletons. Time point here: newly diagnosed GD, antithyroid drugs for less than 3 months. The TCR library used RNA extracted from PBMCs. This sample was also put to use in a study of T cells in Graves' hyperthyroidism and ophthalmopathy. That study adds: Peripheral blood also featured most of the thyroid clonotypes expanded above 0.001.

The input for sequencing was peripheral blood mononuclear cells (PBMCs), taken at new diagnosis, from a patient treated with antithyroid drugs. This receptor was obtained from a woman in her fifties or sixties with Graves disease. This sequence joins TRBV12-3 or TRBV12-4 and TRBJ1-5, with 9 bases fitting TRBD1. CDR3 nucleotide sequence: TGTGCCAGCAGTCCAGGGACAGGGATCAATCAGCCCCAGCATTTT. This translates into CASSPGTGINQPQHF.